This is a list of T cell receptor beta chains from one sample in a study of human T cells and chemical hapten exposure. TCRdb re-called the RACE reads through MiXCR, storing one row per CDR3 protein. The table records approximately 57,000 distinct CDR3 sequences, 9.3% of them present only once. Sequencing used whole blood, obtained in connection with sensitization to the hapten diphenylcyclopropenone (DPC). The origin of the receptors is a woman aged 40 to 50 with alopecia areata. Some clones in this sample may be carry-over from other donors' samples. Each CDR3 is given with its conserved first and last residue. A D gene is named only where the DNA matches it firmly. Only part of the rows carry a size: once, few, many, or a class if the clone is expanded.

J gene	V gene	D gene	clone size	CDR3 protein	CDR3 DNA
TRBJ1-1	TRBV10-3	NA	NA	CAISESHRAFF	TGTGCCATCAGTGAGAGCCATCGAGCTTTCTTT
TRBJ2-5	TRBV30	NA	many	CAWRTQETQYF	TGTGCCTGGAGGACCCAAGAGACCCAGTACTTC
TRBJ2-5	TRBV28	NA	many	CASSFRETQYF	TGTGCCAGCAGTTTCCGCGAGACCCAGTACTTC
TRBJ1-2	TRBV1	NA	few	CTSSLAGGFYGYTF	TGCACCAGCAGCCTGGCAGGGGGCTTCTATGGCTACACCTTC
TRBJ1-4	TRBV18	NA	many	CASSPRGEKLFF	TGTGCCAGCTCACCTCGCGGCGAAAAACTGTTTTTT
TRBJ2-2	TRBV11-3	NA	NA	CAGSLDSGQNTGELFF	TGTGCCGGCAGCTTAGATTCGGGGCAGAACACCGGGGAGCTGTTTTTT
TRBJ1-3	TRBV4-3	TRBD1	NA	CASSPSSGGASGNTIYF	TGCGCCAGCAGCCCTTCCTCAGGGGGCGCTTCTGGAAACACCATATATTTT
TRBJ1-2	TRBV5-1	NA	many	CASSLEGVGGYTF	TGCGCCAGCAGCTTGGAGGGTGTAGGAGGCTACACCTTC
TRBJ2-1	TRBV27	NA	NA	CASRTYNEQFF	TGTGCCAGCAGAACGTACAATGAGCAGTTCTTC
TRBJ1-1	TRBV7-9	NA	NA	CASSYRRGTEAFF	TGTGCCAGCAGTTACAGGAGGGGCACTGAAGCTTTCTTT
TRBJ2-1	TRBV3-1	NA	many	CASSRSGGRSYNEQFF	TGTGCCAGCAGCCGTTCGGGCGGTCGCTCCTACAATGAGCAGTTCTTC
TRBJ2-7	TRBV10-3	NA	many	CAISENAVAYEQYF	TGTGCCATCAGTGAAAATGCAGTAGCCTACGAGCAGTACTTC
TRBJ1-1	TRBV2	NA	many	CASTGEDTEAFF	TGTGCCAGCACAGGGGAAGACACTGAAGCTTTCTTT
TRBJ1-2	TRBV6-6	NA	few	CASDIAPENGYTF	TGTGCCAGCGATATTGCGCCTGAGAATGGCTACACCTTC
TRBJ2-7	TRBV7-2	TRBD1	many	CASSRDRGVEQYF	TGTGCCAGCAGCCGCGACAGGGGCGTCGAGCAGTACTTC
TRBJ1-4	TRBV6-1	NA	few	CASSEAGRKTNEKLFF	TGTGCCAGCAGTGAAGCGGGGAGGAAGACTAATGAAAAACTGTTTTTT
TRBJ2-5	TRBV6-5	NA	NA	CASSPRAGGQKETQYF	TGTGCCAGCAGTCCACGGGCGGGGGGACAGAAAGAGACCCAGTACTTC
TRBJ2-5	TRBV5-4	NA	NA	CASSTTTGIVQETQYF	TGTGCCAGCAGCACAACGACGGGAATAGTCCAAGAGACCCAGTACTTC
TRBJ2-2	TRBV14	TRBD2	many	CASSHGLAGAANTGELFF	TGTGCCAGCAGCCATGGACTAGCGGGGGCCGCGAACACCGGGGAGCTGTTTTTT
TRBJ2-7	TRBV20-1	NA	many	CSARESREQYF	TGCAGTGCTAGAGAATCCCGCGAGCAGTACTTC
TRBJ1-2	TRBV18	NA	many	CASSQTRGSDGYTF	TGTGCCAGCTCACAAACAAGGGGAAGCGATGGCTACACCTTC
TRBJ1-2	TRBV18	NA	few	CASSPMDSRGGYTF	TGTGCCAGCTCACCAATGGACAGCCGGGGCGGCTACACCTTC
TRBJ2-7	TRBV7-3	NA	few	CASSPDRFREQYF	TGTGCCAGCAGCCCGGACAGATTTCGGGAGCAGTACTTC
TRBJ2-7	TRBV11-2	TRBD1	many	CASSPINNRGEQYF	TGTGCCAGCAGCCCAATAAACAACAGGGGCGAGCAGTACTTC
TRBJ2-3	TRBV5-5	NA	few	CASSRLQGKDTQYF	TGTGCCAGCAGCAGATTACAGGGTAAAGATACGCAGTATTTT
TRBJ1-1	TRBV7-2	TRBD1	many	CASSKKTGSNTEAFF	TGTGCCAGCAGCAAAAAGACAGGGTCGAACACTGAAGCTTTCTTT
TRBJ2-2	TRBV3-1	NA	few	CASSPRGTGELFF	TGTGCCAGCAGCCCCAGGGGAACCGGGGAGCTGTTTTTT
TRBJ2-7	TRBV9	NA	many	CASSADSTTYEQYF	TGTGCCAGCAGCGCGGACAGCACAACCTACGAGCAGTACTTC
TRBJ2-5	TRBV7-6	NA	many	CASSHSGAGAQETQYF	TGTGCCAGCAGTCACTCAGGGGCGGGGGCCCAAGAGACCCAGTACTTC
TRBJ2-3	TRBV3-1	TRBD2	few	CASSQGGGAPDTQYF	TGTGCCAGCAGCCAAGGCGGGGGGGCCCCAGATACGCAGTATTTT
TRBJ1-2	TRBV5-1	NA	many	CASSSDTVLYGYTF	TGCGCCAGCAGCTCAGACACCGTACTCTATGGCTACACCTTC
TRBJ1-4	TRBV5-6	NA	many	CASSPGGEEGEKLFF	TGTGCCAGCAGCCCCGGAGGGGAAGAGGGTGAAAAACTGTTTTTT
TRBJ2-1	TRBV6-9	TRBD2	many	CASSHGGASSYNEQFF	TGTGCCAGCAGCCACGGGGGGGCCAGCTCCTACAATGAGCAGTTCTTC
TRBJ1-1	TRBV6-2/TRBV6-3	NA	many	CASRRFMNTEAFF	TGTGCCAGCAGGCGGTTCATGAACACTGAAGCTTTCTTT
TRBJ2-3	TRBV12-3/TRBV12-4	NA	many	CASTWGYGTDTQYF	TGTGCCAGCACCTGGGGCTATGGGACAGATACGCAGTATTTT